The 18 T cell receptor beta chains in this list originate from one sample, sequenced in a study of cytomegalovirus exposure and HLA in healthy donors. Primers included in the PCR were 60 Vbeta and 13 Jbeta primers. The assay was immunoSEQ multiplex PCR, and TCRdb's table has in-frame clones only and misses some. This sample has some 200,000 clones, with roughly 70% found just once. The source material was PBMCs. The receptors shown here come from a middle-aged man in good health and CMV-seropositive.

The chain recombines TRBV6-1 with TRBJ1-6; no reliable D call. Germline V gene sequence: CDR1 MNHNS, CDR2 SASEGT. Between the trimmed V and J ends, which lost 2 bases and 8 bases, there was a span of 7 bases. CDR3 size: 13 residues. The CDR3 DNA follows: TGTGCCAGCAGTGAATCTTTGTATTCACCCCTCCACTTT. Its protein product is CASSESLYSPLHF.

This chain uses TRBV18 with TRBJ1-1; 7 bases agree with TRBD1. The CDR3 loop spans 13 amino acids. V was clipped by 3 bases and J by 7 bases; unmatched bases: 5. In germline, CDR1 is KGHSH, CDR2 LQKENI. DNA for the CDR3: TGTGCCAGCTCACCCACGGCAGGGGGTGAAGCTTTCTTT. Amino acid sequence: CASSPTAGGEAFF.

A note on this clone: One junction end does not reproduce the germline sequence, and a read error may be involved. The chain recombines TRBV5-4 with TRBJ2-1; perhaps TRBD1 as D (6 bases). The CDR3 spans 13 residues. CDR1 is SGHNT and CDR2 is YYREEE in the germline V gene (reference sequence). The CDR3 bases are TGTGCCAGCAGCTCTGAGGATTTCAGGGGTAGGGTCTTC. Protein product: CASSSEDFRGRVF.

V usage is TRBV5-1 and J usage is TRBJ2-7, with 10 bases that match TRBD1. Germline trimming cut 3 bases from V and 4 bases from J; bases unmatched to any gene: 4. Germline CDR1 reads SGHRS; CDR2 reads YFSETQ. The CDR3 covers 14 residues. The CDR3 DNA is TGCGCCAGCAGCTCCGGGACAGGGGCATACGAGCAGTACTTC. Its protein product is CASSSGTGAYEQYF.

Here the CDR3 reads CASSKRHFQETQYF. The CDR3 nucleotides read TGTGCCAGCAGCAAACGACACTTCCAAGAGACCCAGTACTTC. This chain links TRBV7-2 with TRBJ2-5; D unclear. There are 14 residues in the CDR3. The V gene's germline CDR1 is SGHTA and CDR2 FQGNSA. The V gene lost 5 bases and the J gene lost 1 base, with 11 bases spanning the gap.

The chain uses TRBV25-1 and TRBJ2-3, with TRBD2 matching over 8 bases. Germline V gene lookup returns CDR1 MGHDK and CDR2 SYGVNS. The V and J ends lost 3 bases and 2 bases, in that order; junction bases with no gene match: 4. This CDR3 has 15 residues. The CDR3, as DNA: TGTGCCAGCAGTGATACTAGCGGTTTCACAGATACGCAGTATTTT. Residues: CASSDTSGFTDTQYF. The variable domain in full, with the rest retrieved from reference TRBV25-1 and TRBJ2-3, is EADIYQTPRYLVIGTGKKITLECSQTMGHDKMYWYQQDPGMELHLIHYSYGVNSTEKGDLSSESTVSRIRTEHFPLTLESARPSHTSQYLCASSDTSGFTDTQYFGPGTRLTVL.

The rearrangement joins TRBV4-1 to TRBJ1-1, with D possibly TRBD1 on 5 matching bases. Germline-derived CDR1 and CDR2 are MGHRA and YSYEKL. Trimming took 0 bases from V and 7 from J, leaving 9 bases between them. CDR3 length: 13 amino acids. Here the CDR3 reads CASSQEPGDEAFF. CDR3 in DNA: TGCGCCAGCAGCCAAGAGCCGGGGGATGAAGCTTTCTTT.

Details on this clone: This sample includes further DNA sequences coding for the same CDR3. The chain has TRBV19 and TRBJ2-7, with TRBD1 identical over 7 bases. The CDR3 consists of 14 residues. Germline V CDR1 and CDR2: LNHDA, SQIVND (reference sequence). Unmatched junction bases numbered 0, after V lost 1 base and J lost 0 bases. DNA for the CDR3: TGTGCCAGTAGTATAGGACAGGGCTCCTACGAGCAGTACTTC. Translation gives CASSIGQGSYEQYF. Supplemented by reference TRBV19 and TRBJ2-7, the full variable domain reads DGGITQSPKYLFRKEGQNVTLSCEQNLNHDAMYWYRQDPGQGLRLIYYSQIVNDFQKGDIAEGYSVSREKKESFPLTVTSAQKNPTAFYLCASSIGQGSYEQYFGPGTRLTVT.

The chain joins TRBV21-1 to TRBJ1-4. TRBV21-1 is shown as a pseudogene. The CDR3 extends over 18 amino acids. The CDR3 nucleotides are TGTGCCAGCGCAGAAGACTTGATTGGACTGTCAACTAATGAAAAACTGTTTTTT. Protein product: CASAEDLIGLSTNEKLFF.

V usage is TRBV27 and J usage is TRBJ1-2, with TRBD1 matching 7 bases. Germline V gene sequence: CDR1 MNHEY, CDR2 SMNVEV (reference sequence). Trimming removed 5 bases from V and 4 bases from J; junction bases left unmatched: 7. This CDR3 region has 14 residues. The CDR3 DNA sequence: TGTGCCAGCAGTCGACAGGGCGTCGGCTATGGCTACACCTTC. Protein product: CASSRQGVGYGYTF.

The chain employs TRBV19 and TRBJ1-5, with TRBD1 matching 12 bases. This CDR3 comprises 18 residues. Germline CDR1 reads LNHDA; CDR2 reads SQIVND (reference sequence). J was trimmed by 7 bases and V by 0 bases; bases with no gene match: 10. The CDR3 spells CASSIDEWDRGLGQPQHF. CDR3 nucleotide sequence: TGTGCCAGTAGTATAGATGAGTGGGACAGGGGGCTTGGACAGCCCCAGCATTTT. The full variable domain, in which reference TRBV19 and TRBJ1-5 provide the parts outside the CDR3, is DGGITQSPKYLFRKEGQNVTLSCEQNLNHDAMYWYRQDPGQGLRLIYYSQIVNDFQKGDIAEGYSVSREKKESFPLTVTSAQKNPTAFYLCASSIDEWDRGLGQPQHFGDGTRLSIL.

In this sample, this clone turned up once. The chain joins TRBV7-2 to TRBJ2-5; D is unresolved. Germline V gene data show CDR1 as SGHTA and CDR2 as FQGNSA. V was pared by 1 base and J by 1 base, with 7 bases between. The CDR3 totals 14 residues. The CDR3 sequence: CASSLVAAQETQYF. In DNA form, the CDR3 reads TGTGCCAGCAGCTTAGTGGCGGCCCAAGAGACCCAGTACTTC.

This sequence joins TRBV2 and TRBJ2-5, with 8 nucleotides matching TRBD2. TRBJ2-7 matches the DNA end more closely, so the J call is doubtful. The CDR3 has 19 amino acids. Germline CDR1 and CDR2: SNHLY and FYNNEI. CDR3 protein: CASSEAVASGGLPSYEQYF. CDR3 sequence (DNA): TGTGCCAGCAGTGAAGCAGTAGCCAGCGGGGGCCTTCCCTCCTACGAGCAGTACTTC.

This clone was counted only a few times. The V and J genes are TRBV19 and TRBJ2-7, with 10 bases lining up with TRBD1. Germline V gene lookup returns CDR1 LNHDA and CDR2 SQIVND (reference sequence). V lost 8 bases and J lost 4; bases outside the gene matches: 8. The CDR3 consists of 14 residues. CDR3 DNA sequence: TGTGCCAGTGCCCCCGGGACAGGGGAATACGAGCAGTACTTC. Amino acid sequence: CASAPGTGEYEQYF. The full variable domain, completed using reference TRBV19 and TRBJ2-7, is DGGITQSPKYLFRKEGQNVTLSCEQNLNHDAMYWYRQDPGQGLRLIYYSQIVNDFQKGDIAEGYSVSREKKESFPLTVTSAQKNPTAFYLCASAPGTGEYEQYFGPGTRLTVT.

V gene TRBV19 combines with J gene TRBJ2-1; D remains unclear. The germline V and J ends were trimmed by 5 bases and 4 bases, with 6 bases remaining between them. CDR1 is LNHDA, CDR2 SQIVND, per germline (reference sequence). The CDR3 contains 12 residues. The CDR3 DNA is TGTGCCAGTAGTCCTTTGTACAATGAGCAGTTCTTC. Protein product: CASSPLYNEQFF.

The chain links TRBV19 to TRBJ1-5; D is uncertain. The germline V gene has CDR1 LNHDA and CDR2 SQIVND (reference sequence). With 2 bases removed from V and 5 bases from J, the gap between germline ends came to 7 bases. The CDR3 runs 13 residues. CDR3: CASSISGYQPQHF. The CDR3 nucleotides read TGTGCCAGTAGTATATCCGGGTATCAGCCCCAGCATTTT.

The chain recombines TRBV5-1 with TRBJ2-5, with D tentatively TRBD2 (6 bases). Gene TRBJ2-7 matches the end of the DNA better, so the J call may be wrong. Germline V gene sequence: CDR1 SGHRS, CDR2 YFSETQ. This CDR3 has 13 residues. DNA for the CDR3: TGCGCCAGCAGGGTCGGCGGGGCCTACGAGCAGTACTTC. Its protein is CASRVGGAYEQYF.

This chain links TRBV29-1 with TRBJ1-3, with D maybe TRBD1 (5 bases). V was pared by 4 bases and J by 2 bases, with 12 bases between. Germline CDR1 reads SQVTM; CDR2 reads ANQGSEA. The CDR3 loop spans 14 amino acids. The CDR3 spells CSVATAGPGNTIYF. The CDR3 nucleotides are TGCAGCGTTGCGACAGCTGGGCCTGGAAACACCATATATTTT.